This TCR beta chain is from a study of cytomegalovirus exposure and HLA in healthy donors. The primer mix had 60 Vbeta and 13 Jbeta primers. Measured with immunoSEQ multiplex PCR; TCRdb has only the in-frame clones, and not every one. The sample has about 160,000 clones; around 74% are singletons. This clone was seen a few times. As yet, its antigen is unknown. General study results and limits: Donors belonging to an Asian-associated ancestry cluster reportedly showed fewer N-insertions in productive TCRs than the approximately 670-donor mean, according to what a later analysis found.

Germline loops: CDR1 SNHLY, CDR2 FYNNEI. The V gene end was trimmed by 9 bases and the J gene end by 5 bases; junction bases not matched to a gene: 10. CDR3 length: 14 amino acids. Material for sequencing was PBMCs. The V gene is TRBV2, the J gene TRBJ1-1, with 9 bases fitting TRBD1. This TCR was sampled from a man between 18 and 35 years old in good health and CMV-seronegative. The CDR3 nucleotides are TGTGCCAGATGGACAGGGGTAAAGCTTACTGAAGCTTTCTTT. Translating it yields CARWTGVKLTEAFF.